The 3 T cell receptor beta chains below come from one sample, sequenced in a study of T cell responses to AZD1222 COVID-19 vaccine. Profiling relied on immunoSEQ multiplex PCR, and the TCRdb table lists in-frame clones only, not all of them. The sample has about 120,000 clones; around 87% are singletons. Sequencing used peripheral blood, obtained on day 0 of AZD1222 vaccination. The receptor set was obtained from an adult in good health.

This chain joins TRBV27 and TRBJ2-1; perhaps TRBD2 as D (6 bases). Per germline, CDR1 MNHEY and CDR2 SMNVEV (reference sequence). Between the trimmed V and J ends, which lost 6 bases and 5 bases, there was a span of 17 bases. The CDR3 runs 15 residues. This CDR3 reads CASSILGGKDNEQFF. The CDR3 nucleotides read TGTGCCAGCAGCATTCTCGGGGGAAAGGACAATGAGCAGTTCTTC.

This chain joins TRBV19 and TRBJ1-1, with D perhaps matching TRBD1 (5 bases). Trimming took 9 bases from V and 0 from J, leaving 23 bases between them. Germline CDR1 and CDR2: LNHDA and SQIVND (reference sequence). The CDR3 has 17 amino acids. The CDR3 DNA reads TGTGCCAGCCTGCCTTGGGGACGCGACTTGGTGAACACTGAAGCTTTCTTT. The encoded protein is CASLPWGRDLVNTEAFF.

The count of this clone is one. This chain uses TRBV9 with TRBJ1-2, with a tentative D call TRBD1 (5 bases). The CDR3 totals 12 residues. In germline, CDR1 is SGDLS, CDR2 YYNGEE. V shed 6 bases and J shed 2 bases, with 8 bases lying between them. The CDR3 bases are TGTGCCAGCACGGGGGGGAACTATGGCTACACCTTC. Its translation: CASTGGNYGYTF.